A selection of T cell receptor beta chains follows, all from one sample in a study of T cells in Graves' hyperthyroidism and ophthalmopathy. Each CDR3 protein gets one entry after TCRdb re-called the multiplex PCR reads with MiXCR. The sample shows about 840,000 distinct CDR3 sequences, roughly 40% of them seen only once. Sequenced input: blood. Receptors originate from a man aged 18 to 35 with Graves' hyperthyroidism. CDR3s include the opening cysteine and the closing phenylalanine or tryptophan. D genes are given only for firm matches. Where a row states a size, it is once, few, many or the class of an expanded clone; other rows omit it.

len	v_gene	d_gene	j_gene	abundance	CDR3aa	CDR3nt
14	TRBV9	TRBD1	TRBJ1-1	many	CASSPNRGNTEAFF	TGTGCCAGCAGCCCCAACAGGGGAAACACTGAAGCTTTCTTT
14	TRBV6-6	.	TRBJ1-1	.	CASKGAAKNTEAFF	TGTGCCAGCAAGGGCGCAGCAAAGAACACTGAAGCTTTCTTT
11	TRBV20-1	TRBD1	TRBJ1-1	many	CSARTGAEAFF	TGCAGCGCTCGAACAGGGGCTGAAGCTTTCTTT
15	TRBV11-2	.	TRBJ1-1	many	CASSSGTNLNTEAFF	TGTGCCAGCAGCTCCGGGACAAACCTGAACACTGAAGCTTTCTTT
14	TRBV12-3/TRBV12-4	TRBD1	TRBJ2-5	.	CASSLTGGRGTQYF	TGTGCCAGCAGTCTCACAGGGGGGCGGGGGACCCAGTACTTC
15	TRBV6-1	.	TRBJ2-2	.	CASSGVVRNTGELFF	TGTGCCAGCAGCGGGGTGGTGAGGAACACCGGGGAGCTGTTTTTT
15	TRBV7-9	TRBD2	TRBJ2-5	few	CASSLQGGRKETQYF	TGTGCCAGCAGCTTACAGGGAGGGAGGAAAGAGACCCAGTACTTC
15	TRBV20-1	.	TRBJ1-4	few	CSARDGGGPGEKLFF	TGCAGTGCTAGAGATGGAGGGGGTCCGGGTGAAAAACTGTTTTTT
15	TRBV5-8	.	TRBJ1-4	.	CASSLSHTTNEKLFF	TGTGCCAGCAGCCTTAGCCATACAACTAATGAAAAACTGTTTTTT
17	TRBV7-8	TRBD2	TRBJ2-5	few	CASSLVGVLGRAETQYF	TGTGCCAGCAGCTTAGTGGGGGTGCTCGGGAGGGCGGAGACCCAGTACTTC
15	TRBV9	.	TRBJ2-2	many	CASSVRQTNTGELFF	TGTGCCAGCAGCGTACGACAGACGAACACCGGGGAGCTGTTTTTT
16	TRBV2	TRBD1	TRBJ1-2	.	CASRGQGTESNYGYTF	TGTGCCAGCAGAGGACAGGGGACAGAATCTAACTATGGCTACACCTTC
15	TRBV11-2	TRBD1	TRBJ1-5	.	CASSLEDRVDQPQHF	TGTGCCAGCAGCTTGGAAGACAGGGTTGACCAGCCCCAGCATTTT
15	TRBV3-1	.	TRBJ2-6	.	CASSTGTSGANVLTF	TGTGCCAGCAGCACGGGTACCTCTGGGGCCAACGTCCTGACTTTC
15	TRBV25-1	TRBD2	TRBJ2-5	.	CASSIYPGGGETQYF	TGTGCCAGCAGTATCTACCCGGGCGGGGGAGAGACCCAGTACTTC
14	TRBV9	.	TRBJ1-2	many	CASTPGPFDYGYTF	TGTGCCAGTACCCCAGGGCCCTTCGACTATGGCTACACCTTC
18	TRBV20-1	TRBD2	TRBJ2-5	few	CSAGRPSWTSGGEETQYF	TGCAGTGCTGGGCGCCCGAGTTGGACTAGCGGGGGGGAGGAGACCCAGTACTTC
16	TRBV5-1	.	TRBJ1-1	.	CASSLDWDRVNTEAFF	TGCGCCAGCAGCTTGGACTGGGACCGCGTGAACACTGAAGCTTTCTTT
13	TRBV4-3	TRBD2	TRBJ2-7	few	CASSQEGTNEQYF	TGCGCCAGCAGCCAAGAGGGGACTAATGAGCAGTACTTC
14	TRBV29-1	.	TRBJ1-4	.	CSVVSTDATEKLFF	TGCAGCGTTGTAAGTACAGACGCCACTGAAAAACTGTTTTTT
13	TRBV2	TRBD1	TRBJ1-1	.	CASPGQGSTEAFF	TGTGCCAGCCCGGGACAGGGGAGCACTGAAGCTTTCTTT
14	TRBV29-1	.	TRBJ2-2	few	CSAEEDNGSGELFF	TGCAGCGCCGAAGAGGACAACGGGTCCGGGGAGCTGTTTTTT
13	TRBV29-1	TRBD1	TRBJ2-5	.	CSVAAGGQETQYF	TGCAGCGTTGCGGCAGGGGGCCAAGAGACCCAGTACTTC
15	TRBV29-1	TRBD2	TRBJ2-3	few	CSASLQGGSTDTQYF	TGCAGCGCTTCCCTTCAGGGAGGGAGCACAGATACGCAGTATTTT
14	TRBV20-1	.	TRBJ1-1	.	CSARVGGMNTEAFF	TGCAGTGCTAGAGTAGGCGGTATGAACACTGAAGCTTTCTTT
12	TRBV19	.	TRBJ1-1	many	CASMRSGTEAFF	TGTGCCAGTATGCGCTCCGGGACTGAAGCTTTCTTT
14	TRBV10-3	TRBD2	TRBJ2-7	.	CAISGTRDSYEQYF	TGTGCCATCAGTGGGACTAGAGACTCCTACGAGCAGTACTTC
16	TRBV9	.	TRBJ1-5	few	CASSQDWQGGNQPQHF	TGTGCCAGCAGCCAAGATTGGCAGGGAGGAAATCAGCCCCAGCATTTT
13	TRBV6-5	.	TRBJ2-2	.	CASSYSNSGELFF	TGTGCCAGCAGTTACTCTAATTCCGGGGAGCTGTTTTTT
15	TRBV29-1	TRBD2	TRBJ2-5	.	CSVRTLAVGGETQYF	TGCAGCGTGCGGACCCTAGCGGTGGGGGGAGAGACCCAGTACTTC
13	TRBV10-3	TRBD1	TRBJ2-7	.	CAISGTERYEQYF	TGTGCCATCTCCGGGACAGAGAGGTACGAGCAGTACTTC
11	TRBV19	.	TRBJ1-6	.	CATNGNSPLHF	TGTGCCACCAATGGTAATTCACCCCTCCACTTT
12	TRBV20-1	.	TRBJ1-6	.	CSARVGTSPLHF	TGCAGTGCTAGAGTGGGGACTTCACCCCTCCACTTT
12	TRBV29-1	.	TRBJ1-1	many	CSVEFRYQRAFF	TGCAGCGTTGAATTCCGGTACCAAAGGGCTTTCTTT
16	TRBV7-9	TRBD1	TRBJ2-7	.	CASSGGGDRAFYEQYF	TGTGCCAGCAGCGGGGGGGGGGACAGGGCGTTCTACGAGCAGTACTTC
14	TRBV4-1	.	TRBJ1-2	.	CASSQDQGGGGYTF	TGCGCCAGCAGCCAAGATCAGGGTGGCGGGGGCTACACCTTC
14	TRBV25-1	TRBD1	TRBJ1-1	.	CASSDGGQGTEAFF	TGTGCCAGCAGTGACGGAGGACAGGGCACTGAAGCTTTCTTT
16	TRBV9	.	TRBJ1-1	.	CASSRLYRVRNTEAFF	TGTGCCAGCAGTCGTCTCTACAGGGTAAGAAACACTGAAGCTTTCTTT
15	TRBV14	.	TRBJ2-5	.	CASSQAAGDQETQYF	TGTGCCAGCAGCCAAGCGGCTGGCGACCAAGAGACCCAGTACTTC
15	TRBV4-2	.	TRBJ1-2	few	CASSQDSAGGYGYTF	TGTGCCAGCAGCCAAGATTCGGCGGGGGGCTATGGCTACACCTTC
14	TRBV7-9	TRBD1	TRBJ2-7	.	CASSEGTGYREQYF	TGTGCCAGCAGCGAGGGGACAGGGTATCGCGAGCAGTACTTC
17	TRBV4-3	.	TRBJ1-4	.	CASSQDSFGSLNEKLFF	TGCGCCAGCAGCCAAGACTCGTTCGGCAGCCTTAATGAAAAACTGTTTTTT
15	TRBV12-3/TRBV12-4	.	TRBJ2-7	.	CASSYQTGTSYEQYF	TGTGCCAGCAGTTACCAGACCGGGACCTCCTACGAGCAGTACTTC
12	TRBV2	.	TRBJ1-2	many	CASIGRAYGYTF	TGTGCCAGCATAGGCAGGGCTTATGGCTACACCTTC
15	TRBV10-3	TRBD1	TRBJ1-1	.	CAIRGPQGAPTEAFF	TGTGCCATCAGGGGCCCCCAGGGGGCTCCCACTGAAGCTTTCTTT
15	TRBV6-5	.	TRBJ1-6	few	CASSVSERYNSPLHF	TGTGCCAGCAGTGTGTCCGAGCGGTATAATTCACCCCTCCACTTT
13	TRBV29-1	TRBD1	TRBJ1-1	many	CSVEEVDRAEAFF	TGCAGCGTTGAGGAGGTTGACAGGGCTGAAGCTTTCTTT
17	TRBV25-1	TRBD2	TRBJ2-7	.	CASVRTSGGFSSYEQYF	TGTGCCAGCGTTCGGACTAGCGGGGGCTTTAGCTCCTACGAGCAGTACTTC
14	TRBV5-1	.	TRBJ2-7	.	CASSLEQPIYEQYF	TGCGCCAGCAGCTTGGAACAGCCAATATACGAGCAGTACTTC
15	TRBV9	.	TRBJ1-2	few	CASSVGTEGPYGYTF	TGTGCCAGCAGCGTAGGGACCGAGGGGCCCTATGGCTACACCTTC
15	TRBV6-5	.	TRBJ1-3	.	CASSSLRTSGNTIYF	TGTGCCAGCAGTTCCCTGAGAACCTCTGGAAACACCATATATTTT
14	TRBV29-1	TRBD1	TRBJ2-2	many	CSVGGQQNTGELFF	TGCAGCGTTGGGGGACAGCAGAACACCGGGGAGCTGTTTTTT
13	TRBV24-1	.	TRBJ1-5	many	CATSDTRGGPQHF	TGTGCCACCAGTGATACACGGGGGGGGCCCCAGCATTTT
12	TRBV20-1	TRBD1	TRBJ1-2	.	CSATGGSYGYTF	TGCAGTGCTACAGGGGGCAGCTATGGCTACACCTTC
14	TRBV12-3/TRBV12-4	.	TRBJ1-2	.	CASSFGGGPDGYTF	TGTGCCAGCAGTTTCGGGGGGGGGCCGGATGGCTACACCTTC
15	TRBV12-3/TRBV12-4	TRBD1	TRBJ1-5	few	CASSVTGGRNQPQHF	TGTGCCAGCAGTGTCACAGGGGGGCGCAATCAGCCCCAGCATTTT
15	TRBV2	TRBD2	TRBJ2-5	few	CASSQGGGAGETQYF	TGCGCCAGCAGCCAAGGCGGGGGGGCCGGAGAGACCCAGTACTTC